This record concerns one T cell receptor (beta chain) sequence. After removal of 4 bases from V and 8 bases from J, the junction contained 4 bases not matched to a gene. Looked up from germline, CDR1 is MNHEY and CDR2 is SVGAGI. This CDR3 is 12 amino acids long. The entry originates in a study of blood T cell repertoires in COVID-19. Study background: Spain, Italy and the United States supplied samples that represented acute and convalescent COVID-19.

The protocol was immunoSEQ multiplex PCR, while the TCRdb copy is restricted to in-frame clones and leaves out a portion. The sample consists of roughly 390,000 clones, about 90% of them appearing once. Seattle enrolled patients during active infection and tracked them longitudinally. The sequence was obtained from a woman between 25 and 40 years old with COVID-19, enrolled during active disease. The sequenced sample was peripheral blood. The V gene is TRBV6-5, the J gene TRBJ1-2; 7 bases are shared with TRBD1. The CDR3 DNA sequence: TGTGCCAGCAGTTCTAACAGGGGCGGCTACACCTTC. Protein: CASSSNRGGYTF.